This passage covers 25 T cell receptor beta chains from one sample sequenced in a study of CD8 T cells in Susac syndrome. When the RNA was reverse transcribed, random hexamers were used with an input of about 0.5 to 1 ug. One entry per CDR3 protein, called by TCRdb with MiXCR from the immunoSEQ multiplex PCR reads. The sample lists 200,000 to 250,000 distinct CDR3 sequences, 85% to 95% seen once, with approximately 0.07% in the top ten. The sample comprised CD4+ T cells from PBMCs. The source of these receptors is a human donor with multiple sclerosis.

This chain joins TRBV12-3 or TRBV12-4 and TRBJ1-2, with D perhaps matching TRBD1 (6 bases). Trimming removed 6 bases at V and 8 bases at J, with 16 bases between. This CDR3 is built from 13 residues. The chain's CDR3 is CASSLRDNSGYTF. The DNA for the CDR3 is TGTGCCAGCAGCCTACGGGACAATTCCGGCTACACCTTC.

V and J are TRBV28 and TRBJ1-5, with 7 bases matching TRBD1. This CDR3 is built from 15 residues. Germline loops: CDR1 MDHEN, CDR2 SYDVKM. V dropped 2 bases and J dropped 9; count of bases not matched to a gene: 10. CDR3 sequence reads: CASSLGTQGEWPQHF. CDR3 DNA sequence: TGTGCCAGCAGTTTAGGGACCCAGGGGGAATGGCCCCAGCATTTT. Full variable domain (rest looked up from reference TRBV28 and TRBJ1-5): DVKVTQSSRYLVKRTGEKVFLECVQDMDHENMFWYRQDPGLGLRLIYFSYDVKMKEKGDIPEGYSVSREKKERFSLILESASTNQTSMYLCASSLGTQGEWPQHFGDGTRLSIL.

The V gene is TRBV10-2, the J gene TRBJ1-3; TRBD1 might be the D (5 bases). Per germline, CDR1 WSHSY and CDR2 SAAADI. The CDR3 runs 15 residues. The V and J ends lost 4 bases and 4 bases respectively, with 14 bases between them. The CDR3 sequence is CASSVTGTAGNTIYF. The CDR3 DNA follows: TGCGCCAGCAGTGTCACCGGGACCGCAGGAAACACCATATATTTT.

The rearrangement uses TRBV9 and TRBJ1-1; D ambiguous. The CDR3 runs to 15 residues. V gave up 2 bases and J gave up 0 bases, with 11 bases separating them. Per germline, CDR1 SGDLS and CDR2 YYNGEE. The CDR3 reads CASSVEGVMNTEAFF. The CDR3 nucleotides read TGTGCCAGCAGCGTGGAGGGTGTAATGAACACTGAAGCTTTCTTT. Full variable domain (remainder filled in from reference TRBV9 and TRBJ1-1): DSGVTQTPKHLITATGQRVTLRCSPRSGDLSVYWYQQSLDQGLQFLIQYYNGEERAKGNILERFSAQQFPDLHSELNLSSLELGDSALYFCASSVEGVMNTEAFFGQGTRLTVV.

The chain couples TRBV30 to TRBJ1-5, with a tentative D call TRBD1 (5 bases). V shed 5 bases and J shed 1 base, with 21 bases lying between them. This CDR3 is 17 amino acids long. Germline lookup yields CDR1 GTSNPN and CDR2 SVGIG (reference sequence). CDR3 DNA: TGTGCCTGGGGATGGGGTGGGGCAGCAGGAAGCAATCAGCCCCAGCATTTT. Its translation: CAWGWGGAAGSNQPQHF.

The chain uses TRBV5-1 and TRBJ2-7; D remains ambiguous. V was pared by 3 bases and J by 7 bases, with 17 bases between. This CDR3 spans 14 amino acids. Germline V lookup: CDR1 SGHRS, CDR2 YFSETQ. The CDR3 is CASSSLPGDGEQYF. The CDR3, as DNA: TGCGCCAGCAGCTCCCTACCGGGCGATGGGGAGCAGTACTTC.

The V call is TRBV18, the J call TRBJ1-1; perhaps TRBD1 as D (6 bases). The CDR3 has 13 amino acids. CDR1 KGHSH and CDR2 LQKENI come from the germline V gene. V was pared by 2 bases and J by 5 bases, with 9 bases between. The DNA of the CDR3 is TGTGCCAGCTCACCATCACAGGGTACTGAAGCTTTCTTT. Translated, it gives CASSPSQGTEAFF.

The rearrangement links TRBV7-6 to TRBJ2-2; 8 bases match TRBD1. The CDR3 has 18 residues. CDR1 SGHVS and CDR2 FNYEAQ come from the germline V gene. With V trimmed by 5 bases and J by 4 bases, 15 bases remained unmatched. The CDR3 DNA reads as TGTGCCAGCAGCCCCCACCTAGGCAGGGGGCGCCCCACCGGGGAGCTGTTTTTT. The encoded protein is CASSPHLGRGRPTGELFF.

The chain carries TRBV6-4 and TRBJ2-7; perhaps TRBD1 as D (6 bases). The CDR3 consists of 15 residues. The germline CDR1 and CDR2 sequences are MRHNA and SNTAGT. Trimming cost V 0 bases and J 5 bases, with 14 bases left between them. CDR3: CASSDSPGALDEQYV. CDR3 nucleotide sequence: TGTGCCAGCAGTGACTCCCCAGGGGCGCTCGACGAGCAGTACGTC.

The rearrangement joins TRBV5-1 to TRBJ2-7; 7 positions match TRBD1. Trimming cost V 0 bases and J 2 bases; bases outside gene matches: 5. The germline V gene has CDR1 SGHRS and CDR2 YFSETQ. This CDR3 has 15 amino acids. CDR3 nucleotide sequence: TGCGCCAGCAGCTTGGCATCGACAGGGACCTACGAGCAGTACTTC. It encodes CASSLASTGTYEQYF.

The chain has TRBV9 and TRBJ2-2, with D possibly TRBD1 on 6 matching bases. Trimming removed 4 bases from V and 1 base from J, with 11 bases in between. There are 15 residues in the CDR3. The V gene's germline CDR1 is SGDLS and CDR2 YYNGEE. The CDR3 region is CASSPGVQNTGELFF. As DNA, the CDR3 is TGTGCCAGCAGCCCAGGGGTTCAGAACACCGGGGAGCTGTTTTTT.

J is TRBJ2-5 and V is TRBV20-1; D unclear. V shed 1 base and J shed 2 bases, with 2 bases lying between them. CDR3 size: 11 residues. Germline V gives CDR1 DFQATT, CDR2 SNEGSKA (reference sequence). The CDR3 reads CSARAQETQYF. The CDR3 DNA reads as TGCAGTGCTAGAGCGCAAGAGACCCAGTACTTC.

The rearrangement uses TRBV7-8 and TRBJ1-1; D unclear. Trimming pared 4 bases from V and 1 base from J, leaving 7 bases between. This CDR3 is 13 amino acids long. Germline V gene sequence: CDR1 SGHVS, CDR2 FQNEAQ. CDR3 in amino acids: CASSSGGNTEAFF. The CDR3 DNA is TGTGCCAGCAGCTCCGGTGGGAACACTGAAGCTTTCTTT.

The chain recombines TRBV5-4 with TRBJ2-3; 8 nucleotides line up with TRBD2. Germline CDR1 reads SGHNT; CDR2 reads YYREEE (reference sequence). There are 15 residues in the CDR3. Trimming at V came to 0 bases and at J to 8 bases, leaving 8 bases not matched to a gene. The CDR3: CASSLDGRASGTQYF. DNA of the CDR3: TGTGCCAGCAGCTTGGACGGGAGGGCGTCCGGTACGCAGTATTTT.

This clonotype was found once. The V gene is TRBV18, the J gene TRBJ2-7; 8 nucleotides match TRBD2. J was trimmed by 6 bases and V by 3 bases; bases with no gene match: 10. Germline V gene sequence: CDR1 KGHSH, CDR2 LQKENI. The CDR3 length is 15 residues. CDR3 residues: CASSPYPGTRTEQYF. CDR3 coding DNA: TGTGCCAGCTCACCCTACCCCGGGACTAGAACCGAGCAGTACTTC.

V is TRBV2 and J is TRBJ2-3; D uncertain. Germline lookup yields CDR1 SNHLY and CDR2 FYNNEI. The CDR3 runs to 11 residues. Trimming took 6 bases from V and 5 from J, leaving 6 bases between them. CDR3 in amino acids: CASRARDTQYF. As DNA, the CDR3 is TGTGCCAGCAGGGCCCGAGATACGCAGTATTTT.

This clonotype has just one count. The chain has TRBV4-1 and TRBJ2-1; TRBD2 agrees at 10 bases. Trimming removed 2 bases from V and 5 bases from J; junction bases left unmatched: 3. From germline, CDR1 is MGHRA and CDR2 YSYEKL. This CDR3 contains 15 residues. The CDR3 spells CASSQSGTSDNEQFF. The CDR3 nucleotides are TGCGCCAGCAGCCAATCTGGGACTAGCGACAATGAGCAGTTCTTC.

The chain joins TRBV5-6 to TRBJ1-2, with D perhaps TRBD1 (5 bases). The V gene's germline CDR1 is SGHDT and CDR2 YYEEEE. Trimming left V 1 base short and J 4 bases short, with 11 bases between. The CDR3 totals 14 residues. The CDR3 DNA sequence: TGTGCCAGCAGCTTGACAGGACCTAGCTATGGCTACACCTTC. Its translation: CASSLTGPSYGYTF.

The chain is built from TRBV29-1 and TRBJ1-1, with D tentatively TRBD1 (5 bases). The germline V gene encodes CDR1 SQVTM and CDR2 ANQGSEA. Between the trimmed V and J ends, which lost 7 bases and 1 base, there was a span of 13 bases. The CDR3 has 13 residues. The CDR3 protein is CSGVRAANTEAFF. The CDR3 DNA reads TGCAGCGGAGTCAGGGCTGCGAACACTGAAGCTTTCTTT.

CDR3 bases: TGTGCCAGCAGGGGAGGAGTGGATACGCAGTATTTT. This encodes CASRGGVDTQYF. J is TRBJ2-3 and V is TRBV2; a possible D gene is TRBD2 (6 bases). CDR1 and CDR2 (germline): SNHLY, FYNNEI. This CDR3 has 12 amino acids. Trimming removed 6 bases from V and 6 bases from J, with 10 bases in between.

The rearrangement uses TRBV29-1 and TRBJ2-3, with D possibly called TRBD1 or TRBD2 (5 bases each). The V end was cut by 3 bases, the J end by 4 bases, with 11 bases between. This CDR3 contains 13 residues. Per germline, CDR1 SQVTM and CDR2 ANQGSEA. CDR3 region: CSVEGVGADTQYF. CDR3 coding DNA: TGCAGCGTTGAGGGAGTGGGGGCAGATACGCAGTATTTT.

The chain is built from TRBV25-1 and TRBJ1-6; the D is unclear. Between the trimmed V and J ends, which lost 8 bases and 9 bases, there was a span of 11 bases. The germline V gene has CDR1 MGHDK and CDR2 SYGVNS. This CDR3 is 12 amino acids long. CDR3 sequence reads: CASRSTSSPLHF. CDR3 bases: TGTGCCAGCCGCTCTACGAGTTCACCCCTCCACTTT.

This clonotype was detected once. J is TRBJ2-5 and V is TRBV5-1; no clear D gene. Trimming shortened V by 3 bases and J by 3 bases, and 9 bases separated the two germline ends. Germline CDR1 and CDR2: SGHRS and YFSETQ. This CDR3 spans 13 amino acids. For the CDR3, the DNA is TGCGCCAGCAGCTCGACACTGGAAGAGACCCAGTACTTC. It specifies CASSSTLEETQYF.

This rearrangement joins TRBV3-1 to TRBJ2-6; D remains unclear. Between the trimmed V and J ends, which lost 1 base and 0 bases, there was a span of 10 bases. The CDR3 has 17 amino acids. Germline V gene lookup returns CDR1 LGHDT and CDR2 YNNKEL (reference sequence). This chain's CDR3 is CASSQVIGLSGANVLTF. The CDR3 region has the DNA TGTGCCAGCAGCCAAGTGATCGGTCTCTCTGGGGCCAACGTCCTGACTTTC.

The rearrangement links TRBV18 to TRBJ2-1, with 9 bases matching TRBD2. The V and J ends lost 6 bases and 3 bases, in that order; junction bases with no gene match: 3. The germline V gene encodes CDR1 KGHSH and CDR2 LQKENI. The CDR3 consists of 14 residues. The CDR3 bases are TGTGCCAGCTCCAATAGCGGGGGCTACAATGAGCAGTTCTTC. It translates to CASSNSGGYNEQFF.